This TCR beta chain is from a study of cytomegalovirus exposure and HLA in healthy donors. In the study overall: A later analysis reported the same platform for the approximately 110 validation repertoires and the roughly 650 first-cohort repertoires.

Germline V gives CDR1 SGDLS, CDR2 YYNGEE. The CDR3 runs 15 residues. Trimming took off 0 bases at V and 4 bases at J, with 14 bases between the two ends. The protocol was immunoSEQ multiplex PCR, while the TCRdb copy is restricted to in-frame clones and leaves out a portion. The table shows approximately 120,000 clones, with roughly nine tenths occurring only once. Study-level results: Published work reported that the classifier diagnosed cytomegalovirus status with high specificity and sensitivity. Rare TCR sequences predominated, though certain public TCRs were found in many donors. In vitro experiments confirmed that a few CMV-associated chains were specific for CMV antigens.

A word on this clone: Its specificity is not known.

This chain links TRBV9 with TRBJ2-7, with D tentatively TRBD1 (6 bases). The sequence was collected from a woman aged 18-29 years in good health and CMV-seronegative. The specimen sequenced was PBMCs. The CDR3 region is CASSVDQGRQYEQYF. DNA of the CDR3: TGTGCCAGCAGCGTAGATCAGGGGCGACAGTACGAGCAGTACTTC.